Sequencing of this T cell receptor beta chain was carried out in a study of control samples from healthy donors and cancer patients. The CDR3 has 15 amino acids. V lost 3 bases and J lost 4; bases outside the gene matches: 7. CDR1 and CDR2 (germline): SGDLS, YYNGEE. Generated by immunoSEQ multiplex PCR, the TCRdb table keeps only in-frame clones and is missing some. The sample records over 40,000 clones, about nine tenths being singletons. This chain connects TRBV9 to TRBJ2-5, with 9 bases lining up with TRBD1. This TCR was recovered from a man over 45 with head and neck cancer. Sequences were obtained from PBMCs. The CDR3 DNA reads as TGTGCCAGCAGCGCAAAACAGGGGGCATCAGAGACCCAGTACTTC. This codes for CASSAKQGASETQYF.